This is a list of T cell receptor beta chains from one sample in a study of blood T cell repertoires in COVID-19. Method: immunoSEQ multiplex PCR; TCRdb's copy keeps in-frame clones and lacks some. The data contain approximately 150,000 clones, around 81% of them seen just once; the ten biggest clones take up more than 1.5%. Sequenced sample: peripheral blood. The receptors stem from a human donor in a cohort sampled during active COVID-19. Both conserved end residues are part of each CDR3. The order of the fields is D gene, clone size, V gene, J gene, CDR3 protein, CDR3 DNA. A D gene is named only where the DNA matches it firmly. Clone size is shown for a subset of rows, as once, few, many or a class of expanded clone.

TRBD1	-	TRBV5-5	TRBJ1-2	CASSATGTGGKGYTF	TGTGCCAGCAGCGCTACCGGGACAGGAGGGAAAGGCTACACCTTC
-	once	TRBV11-2	TRBJ2-1	CASSLAGEQFF	TGTGCCAGCAGCTTAGCCGGTGAGCAGTTCTTC
-	-	TRBV9	TRBJ2-2	CASSVGGTGELFF	TGTGCCAGCAGCGTAGGCGGCACCGGGGAGCTGTTTTTT
TRBD2	-	TRBV6-6	TRBJ2-3	CASSTGLAASTDTQYF	TGTGCCAGCTCGACGGGACTAGCGGCAAGCACAGATACGCAGTATTTT
-	-	TRBV29-1	TRBJ2-7	CSVGPSEGEQYF	TGCAGCGTTGGACCTTCTGAGGGAGAGCAGTACTTC
TRBD2	-	TRBV6-1	TRBJ2-5	CASSARGVAGQETQYF	TGTGCCAGCAGTGCACGTGGAGTAGCGGGGCAAGAGACCCAGTACTTC
TRBD1	-	TRBV10-3	TRBJ2-7	CATSKGQGTYEQYF	TGTGCCACCTCCAAGGGACAGGGGACCTACGAGCAGTACTTC
-	-	TRBV29-1	TRBJ1-2	CSVDGGNGYTF	TGCAGCGTTGACGGGGGGAACGGCTACACCTTC
-	-	TRBV19	TRBJ2-1	CASSIGGLRGVNEQFF	TGTGCCAGTAGTATCGGAGGGTTAAGGGGCGTCAATGAGCAGTTCTTC
-	-	TRBV7-7	TRBJ2-5	CASSPWRDPDRETQYF	TGTGCTAGCAGCCCATGGAGGGATCCGGACAGGGAGACCCAGTACTTC
TRBD2	once	TRBV24-1	TRBJ2-1	CATSDPPAGVQFF	TGTGCCACCAGTGATCCCCCAGCGGGAGTGCAGTTCTTC
-	-	TRBV20-1	TRBJ2-1	CSASRDFNEQFF	TGCAGTGCTAGTCGGGACTTCAATGAGCAGTTCTTC
TRBD1	-	TRBV18	TRBJ2-1	CASSPATGLANEQFF	TGTGCCAGCTCACCAGCGACAGGGTTAGCAAATGAGCAGTTCTTC
-	-	TRBV7-2	TRBJ1-2	CASSLGLSSVGYTF	TGTGCCAGCAGCTTAGGGTTGAGTTCTGTGGGCTACACCTTC
TRBD2	-	TRBV19	TRBJ2-2	CASIGGRAGGGTGELFF	TGTGCCAGTATAGGGGGACGCGCGGGAGGAGGGACCGGGGAGCTGTTTTTT
TRBD1	-	TRBV4-2	TRBJ2-5	CASSQGQTFPPQYF	TGTGCCAGCAGCCAGGGACAGACCTTCCCACCCCAGTACTTC
TRBD1	-	TRBV6-5	TRBJ2-7	CASRTGGGGYEQYF	TGTGCCAGCAGAACAGGGGGCGGGGGCTACGAGCAGTACTTC
TRBD1	-	TRBV2	TRBJ1-2	CASRGQENYGYTF	TGTGCCAGCAGAGGACAGGAGAACTATGGCTACACCTTC
-	-	TRBV6-5	TRBJ2-7	CASSYSRDWTYEQYF	TGTGCCAGCAGTTACTCGAGGGACTGGACCTACGAGCAGTACTTC
TRBD2	-	TRBV30	TRBJ2-4	CAWSRPSGNKNIQYF	TGTGCCTGGAGTAGGCCTAGCGGAAACAAAAACATTCAGTACTTC
-	-	TRBV5-1	TRBJ2-2	CASSLVTSNTGELFF	TGCGCCAGCAGCTTGGTTACTTCCAACACCGGGGAGCTGTTTTTT
TRBD1	-	TRBV2	TRBJ1-2	CASIVLGQGDVGYTF	TGTGCCAGCATCGTTTTAGGACAGGGGGATGTTGGCTACACCTTC
-	once	TRBV7-2	TRBJ2-1	CASSLLTEKQFF	TGTGCCAGCAGCTTATTAACAGAGAAGCAGTTCTTC
-	-	TRBV27	TRBJ1-2	CASSSRARDMRNYGYTF	TGTGCCAGCAGTTCTCGAGCTCGGGACATGAGGAACTATGGCTACACCTTC
-	-	TRBV24-1	TRBJ2-3	CATSETGGGTDTQYF	TGTGCCACCAGTGAAACCGGCGGGGGCACAGATACGCAGTATTTT
-	-	TRBV6-5	TRBJ2-7	CASRLDHEQYF	TGTGCCAGCCGACTAGACCACGAGCAGTACTTC
TRBD1	-	TRBV19	TRBJ1-5	CASSNRGSNQPQHF	TGTGCCAGTAGTAACAGGGGTAGTAATCAGCCCCAGCATTTT
-	-	TRBV2	TRBJ2-5	CASSEDIRSETQYF	TGTGCCAGCAGTGAAGACATACGATCGGAGACCCAGTACTTC
-	-	TRBV19	TRBJ1-1	CASSIVGGTNTEAFF	TGTGCCAGTAGTATAGTCGGAGGCACGAACACTGAAGCTTTCTTT
TRBD2	-	TRBV11-2	TRBJ2-1	CASSLAPGLAAYNEQFF	TGTGCCAGCAGCTTAGCCCCGGGACTAGCAGCTTACAATGAGCAGTTCTTC
TRBD1	-	TRBV28	TRBJ2-5	CASSLLGQREETQYF	TGTGCCAGCAGTTTATTGGGACAGAGAGAAGAGACCCAGTACTTC
-	-	TRBV11-2	TRBJ2-4	CASARGNIQYF	TGTGCCAGCGCCAGGGGAAACATTCAGTACTTC
TRBD1	-	TRBV3-1/TRBV3-2	TRBJ1-2	CASSRFDRDGYTF	TGTGCCAGCAGCCGTTTCGACAGGGATGGCTACACCTTC
TRBD2	-	TRBV4-1	TRBJ2-3	CASSPLAGVPLAGTDTQYF	TGCGCCAGCAGCCCACTAGCGGGAGTCCCCCTGGCGGGCACAGATACGCAGTATTTT
TRBD1	-	TRBV9	TRBJ2-6	CASSFPGGTVAGANVLTF	TGTGCCAGCAGCTTCCCAGGGGGAACGGTCGCTGGGGCCAACGTCCTGACTTTC
-	-	TRBV21-1	TRBJ1-1	CASSKVGRDHMNTEAFF	TGTGCCAGCAGCAAAGTGGGGAGGGATCACATGAACACTGAAGCTTTCTTT
-	-	TRBV7-8	TRBJ1-5	CASSLRVRDQPQHF	TGTGCCAGCAGCTTGAGGGTACGGGATCAGCCCCAGCATTTT
-	-	TRBV7-9	TRBJ2-5	CASSAIVQGGETQYF	TGTGCCAGCAGCGCGATAGTTCAGGGCGGAGAGACCCAGTACTTC
TRBD1	-	TRBV19	TRBJ1-2	CANPGRQGEERYTF	TGTGCCAACCCCGGGCGACAGGGCGAGGAGCGCTACACCTTC
TRBD1	-	TRBV2	TRBJ2-7	CASTIRQGIHEQYF	TGTGCCAGCACTATACGACAGGGCATCCACGAGCAGTACTTC
-	once	TRBV19	TRBJ1-1	CATRLREAQNTEAFF	TGTGCCACCCGGCTGCGGGAGGCCCAGAACACTGAAGCTTTCTTT
-	-	TRBV19	TRBJ2-3	CASSMAGFRNTQYF	TGTGCCAGTAGTATGGCGGGGTTCAGGAATACGCAGTATTTT
-	-	TRBV9	TRBJ1-5	CASSVGREGPQHF	TGTGCCAGCAGCGTAGGGCGGGAGGGGCCCCAGCATTTT
-	-	TRBV18	TRBJ2-2	CASSPPEGTGELFF	TGTGCCAGCTCACCACCGGAGGGTACCGGGGAGCTGTTTTTT
TRBD2	-	TRBV19	TRBJ2-7	CASSTGTSASYEQYF	TGTGCCAGTAGTACAGGGACTAGCGCAAGCTACGAGCAGTACTTC
-	-	TRBV18	TRBJ2-7	CASSPQGEFYEQYF	TGTGCCAGCTCACCTCAGGGCGAGTTCTACGAGCAGTACTTC
TRBD1	-	TRBV6-4	TRBJ1-5	CASSLDRSRSQHF	TGTGCCAGCAGCCTGGACAGGTCCCGATCCCAGCATTTT
-	few	TRBV25-1	TRBJ2-5	CASSGGSWGWGTQYF	TGTGCCAGCAGTGGGGGCTCGTGGGGATGGGGGACCCAGTACTTC
-	-	TRBV11-3	TRBJ2-5	CASSFDTQETQYF	TGTGCCAGCAGCTTTGATACACAAGAGACCCAGTACTTC
-	-	TRBV9	TRBJ2-1	CASSVEFLGGNEQFF	TGTGCCAGCAGCGTAGAGTTCCTAGGTGGCAATGAGCAGTTCTTC
TRBD2	-	TRBV7-2	TRBJ2-7	CASSQRGSGSIDEQYF	TGTGCCAGCAGCCAGAGAGGTAGCGGGAGTATCGACGAGCAGTACTTC
TRBD1	-	TRBV28	TRBJ1-4	CASSFPGTGHEKLFF	TGTGCCAGCAGTTTCCCGGGGACAGGGCATGAAAAACTGTTTTTT
-	-	TRBV7-3	TRBJ2-1	CASSLQVYNEQFF	TGTGCCAGCAGCTTACAGGTTTACAATGAGCAGTTCTTC
TRBD1	few	TRBV6-5	TRBJ1-1	CASRRDRVAEAFF	TGTGCCAGCAGACGGGACAGGGTGGCTGAAGCTTTCTTT
TRBD1	few	TRBV2	TRBJ2-7	CASLEQGSSYEQYF	TGTGCCAGCTTGGAACAGGGGAGCTCCTACGAGCAGTACTTC
-	few	TRBV6-6	TRBJ2-2	CASSSLSGNTGELFF	TGTGCCAGCAGCTCCCTGTCGGGGAACACCGGGGAGCTGTTTTTT
-	-	TRBV15	TRBJ1-6	CATRGQDNSPLHF	TGTGCCACCAGAGGTCAGGATAATTCACCCCTCCACTTT
-	-	TRBV25-1	TRBJ1-1	CASSDRGPRTEAFF	TGTGCCAGCAGTGACAGGGGACCCAGGACTGAAGCTTTCTTT
TRBD2	-	TRBV11-3	TRBJ2-1	CASSLTSGKSYNEQFF	TGTGCCAGCAGCTTGACTAGCGGGAAATCCTACAATGAGCAGTTCTTC